One sample yielded the 18 T cell receptor beta chains listed below, sequenced in a study of T-cell reconstitution after alpha-beta-depleted transplantation in children. Unique molecular identifiers were built into the TCRbeta library. Using its own MiXCR run on the PCR reads, TCRdb lists one record per CDR3 protein. The table records about 440,000 distinct CDR3 sequences, about 40% of them present only once. The sample consisted of PBMCs, taken before TCRalphabeta/CD19-depleted stem cell transplant. The receptors derive from a girl aged 2 to 9 with aplastic anemia, due to receive a stem cell transplant.

This clonotype was picked up many times. The chain couples TRBV5-1 to TRBJ2-1, with D hard to call. The length of the CDR3 is 17 residues. Trimming removed 4 bases from V and 0 bases from J, with 17 bases in between. Germline CDR1 is SGHRS and CDR2 is YFSETQ. The CDR3 is CASSLSHGVSSYNEQFF. The DNA of the CDR3 is TGCGCCAGCAGCCTGTCACACGGTGTGAGCTCCTACAATGAGCAGTTCTTC.

The chain uses TRBV5-1 and TRBJ2-3; the D gene is possibly TRBD2 (6 bases). Trimming stripped 4 bases from V and 4 bases from J, with 13 bases between. This CDR3 spans 14 amino acids. Germline V gene data show CDR1 as SGHRS and CDR2 as YFSETQ. Written as DNA, the CDR3 is TGCGCCAGCAGCGTTACTAGCCCCGCAGATACGCAGTATTTT. It translates to CASSVTSPADTQYF.

The chain has TRBV12-3 or TRBV12-4 and TRBJ2-2; the D call may be TRBD1 or TRBD2 (5 bases each). The CDR3 sequence is 15 residues long. The V end was cut by 6 bases, the J end by 5 bases, with 16 bases between. The CDR3 region has the DNA TGTGCCAGCAGACAAGAGGGGTTTACTACCGGGGAGCTGTTTTTT. Translating gives CASRQEGFTTGELFF.

The V call is TRBV20-1, the J call TRBJ1-1; D is unclear. This CDR3 comprises 11 residues. The germline gives CDR1 DFQATT, CDR2 SNEGSKA (reference sequence). The V end was cut by 2 bases, the J end by 6 bases, with 7 bases between. The CDR3: CSARNLPEAFF. In DNA, the CDR3 is TGCAGTGCTAGAAACCTCCCTGAAGCTTTCTTT.

The V and J genes are TRBV7-9 and TRBJ2-7; 9 bases match TRBD2. CDR1 is SEHNR, CDR2 FQNEAQ, per germline (reference sequence). V gave up 1 base and J gave up 2 bases; unmatched junction bases: 9. This CDR3 has 17 residues. CDR3 DNA sequence: TGTGCCAGCAGCTTAGTCCCTAGCGGGATGCGAACCTACGAGCAGTACTTC. Its translation is CASSLVPSGMRTYEQYF.

The rearrangement joins TRBV9 to TRBJ2-1, with TRBD2 identical over 9 bases. The CDR3 runs to 15 residues. Looked up from germline, CDR1 is SGDLS and CDR2 is YYNGEE. V shed 7 bases, J shed 6 bases, and the junction held 11 bases outside the gene matches. CDR3: CASPQAGTSTNEQFF. Written as DNA, the CDR3 is TGTGCCAGCCCCCAAGCCGGGACTAGCACCAATGAGCAGTTCTTC.

The chain joins TRBV20-1 to TRBJ2-7, with D tentatively TRBD1 or TRBD2 (6 bases each). The length of the CDR3 is 15 residues. The V end was cut by 3 bases, the J end by 0 bases, with 15 bases between. Per germline, CDR1 DFQATT and CDR2 SNEGSKA (reference sequence). The CDR3 reads CSARGGLMNSYEQYF. The CDR3 nucleotides are TGCAGTGCTAGGGGGGGCCTAATGAACTCCTACGAGCAGTACTTC.

This clonotype was observed many times. The CDR3 sequence: CATSDLSRDLRMRENIQYF. CDR3 coding DNA: TGTGCCACCAGTGATTTGAGTAGGGACCTTCGGATGAGAGAAAACATTCAGTACTTC. V is TRBV24-1 and J is TRBJ2-4, with D perhaps TRBD1 or TRBD2 (5 bases each). Germline values: CDR1 KGHDR, CDR2 SFDVKD. The CDR3 consists of 19 residues. Trimming took 0 bases from V and 5 from J, leaving 22 bases between them.

This clonotype was observed a single time. The V and J genes are TRBV6-2 or TRBV6-3 and TRBJ2-5; TRBD1 matches at 8 bases. There are 14 residues in the CDR3. V lost 6 bases to trimming and J lost 5 bases; unmatched junction nucleotides: 8. Germline lookup yields CDR1 MNHEY and CDR2 SVGEGT. Here the CDR3 reads CASRPTGAGETQYF. CDR3 sequence (DNA): TGTGCCAGCAGACCGACAGGGGCAGGGGAGACCCAGTACTTC.

The chain couples TRBV6-1 to TRBJ2-5, with D perhaps given as TRBD1 or TRBD2 (5 bases each). In germline, CDR1 is MNHNS, CDR2 SASEGT. There are 14 residues in the CDR3. The V end was cut by 5 bases, the J end by 7 bases, with 17 bases between. DNA for the CDR3: TGTGCCAGCAGTATTACCGGGACGATGGGGACCCAGTACTTC. Encoded protein: CASSITGTMGTQYF.

V is TRBV7-9 and J is TRBJ1-6, with 12 bases matching TRBD1. The CDR3 sequence is 17 residues long. The J segment lost 5 bases and the V segment lost 4 bases, leaving 6 bases of the junction unmatched. CDR1 SEHNR and CDR2 FQNEAQ come from the germline V gene (reference sequence). CDR3 nucleotides: TGTGCCAGCAGCTCGACCGGGACAGGGGGCAATAATTCACCCCTCCACTTT. Its protein product is CASSSTGTGGNNSPLHF.

This clonotype came up a few times. This chain joins TRBV18 and TRBJ1-5, with no clear D. The CDR3 length is 16 residues. The germline V gene encodes CDR1 KGHSH and CDR2 LQKENI. V lost 3 bases, J lost 2 bases, and 14 bases lay in between. CDR3 DNA sequence: TGTGCCAGCTCACCGGGGAGGGTTGAGGGCAATCAGCCCCAGCATTTT. The encoded protein is CASSPGRVEGNQPQHF. The full variable domain, its missing parts supplied by reference TRBV18 and TRBJ1-5, is NAGVMQNPRHLVRRRGQEARLRCSPMKGHSHVYWYRQLPEEGLKFMVYLQKENIIDESGMPKERFSAEFPKEGPSILRIQQVVRGDSAAYFCASSPGRVEGNQPQHFGDGTRLSIL.

The chain is built from TRBV4-3 and TRBJ1-1, with TRBD1 as a possible D gene (5 bases). The CDR3 runs 13 residues. Trimming took off 0 bases at V and 4 bases at J, with 6 bases between the two ends. Germline V lookup: CDR1 LGHNA, CDR2 YSLEER. The CDR3 spells CASSQEQATEAFF. The CDR3 DNA reads as TGCGCCAGCAGCCAAGAACAGGCCACTGAAGCTTTCTTT.

This CDR3 reads CASSLDKGSQETQYF. The CDR3 region has the DNA TGTGCCAGCAGTTTAGACAAAGGCAGCCAAGAGACCCAGTACTTC. The J gene is TRBJ2-5, the V gene TRBV28; D unclear. The germline CDR1 and CDR2 sequences are MDHEN and SYDVKM. CDR3 length equals 15 residues. Trimming cost V 2 bases and J 1 base, with 11 bases left between them.

This clonotype came up a few times. The chain is built from TRBV7-3 and TRBJ2-5; 7 nucleotides align to TRBD1. This CDR3 spans 13 amino acids. V was pared by 5 bases and J by 2 bases, with 2 bases of the junction left unmatched. Germline assignment: CDR1 SGHTA and CDR2 FQGTGA. The CDR3 region is CASSGGQQETQYF. In nucleotides, the CDR3 is TGTGCCAGCAGCGGGGGACAGCAAGAGACCCAGTACTTC.

This clonotype has at least ten counts. The chain's CDR3 is CASSLAPTIAEYSNQPQHF. The CDR3 DNA is TGTGCCAGCAGCTTAGCTCCCACTATAGCAGAGTATAGCAATCAGCCCCAGCATTTT. This chain links TRBV7-8 with TRBJ1-5; D unclear. Trimming cost V 0 bases and J 0 bases, with 18 bases left between them. In germline, CDR1 is SGHVS, CDR2 FQNEAQ. This CDR3 contains 19 residues. The complete variable domain, with remaining parts taken from reference TRBV7-8 and TRBJ1-5, reads GAGVSQSPRYKVAKRGQDVALRCDPISGHVSLFWYQQALGQGPEFLTYFQNEAQLDKSGLPSDRFFAERPEGSVSTLKIQRTQQEDSAVYLCASSLAPTIAEYSNQPQHFGDGTRLSIL.

The chain links TRBV6-1 to TRBJ1-5; no clear D. The germline CDR1 and CDR2 sequences are MNHNS and SASEGT. V gave up 5 bases and J gave up 0 bases, with 8 bases separating them. The CDR3 contains 14 residues. The CDR3 DNA reads TGTGCCAGCAGTCGAATGAATAGCAATCAGCCCCAGCATTTT. Translation: CASSRMNSNQPQHF.

This clonotype has only a few counts. The chain joins TRBV12-3 or TRBV12-4 to TRBJ1-1; TRBD1 aligns across 12 bases. The trim removed 3 bases at V and 6 bases at J, leaving 17 bases unmatched. The CDR3 covers 19 residues. CDR3 nucleotides: TGTGCCAGCAGTTTTCCCCCCCCCGTGTGGGACAGGGGGCTCTCTGAAGCTTTCTTT. This translates into CASSFPPPVWDRGLSEAFF.